The clone carrying this TCR beta chain has at least ten counts. Antigen unknown. These data originate in a study of neurological immune-mediated disorders. Study-wide results and caveats: Expansion of TCR clones was greatest in HTLV-1-associated myelopathy and smallest in multiple sclerosis, where it fell below that of healthy controls. None of the CDR3 amino acid sequences found in expanded clones was shared across subjects. This suggests that the TCR-beta repertoires were private in all groups.

Trimming shortened V by 1 base and J by 8 bases, and 11 bases separated the two germline ends. Germline assignment: CDR1 SNHLY and CDR2 FYNNEI. The CDR3 has 13 residues. TCRdb reanalysed the 5' RACE reads using MiXCR and keeps one entry per CDR3 protein. The sample shows tens of thousands of distinct CDR3 sequences, nearly 3.5% of them seen only once. This chain links TRBV2 with TRBJ1-1; possible D gene TRBD1, 5 bases. This TCR was sampled from a man between 35 and 55 years old with multiple sclerosis. Sequencing input: PBMCs. The CDR3 spells CASSEGSREEAFF. The CDR3 coding sequence is TGTGCCAGCAGTGAAGGCAGCAGGGAAGAAGCTTTCTTT.